This T cell receptor beta chain was identified during a study of shared clonotypes between healthy human individuals. Germline-derived CDR1 and CDR2 are SGHRS and YFSETQ. This CDR3 is built from 15 residues. V shed 6 bases, J shed 3 bases, and the junction held 4 bases outside the gene matches. This clone was recorded once. TCRdb's table, derived via immunoSEQ multiplex PCR, lists solely in-frame clones and lacks some. The data hold more than 450,000 clones, with roughly 78% observed a single time. The receptor was isolated from a woman in her 40s in good health. Some clones in this sample may be carry-over from other donors' samples. The genes are TRBV5-1 and TRBJ2-2; 11 bases are shared with TRBD2. The source material was PBMCs. CDR3 protein: CASNTLAGDTGELFF. For the CDR3, the DNA is TGCGCCAGCAATACACTAGCGGGGGACACCGGGGAGCTGTTTTTT.